Below, 29 T cell receptor beta chains from the same sample are listed, as sequenced in a study of beta chain features in type 1 diabetes (dated by TCRdb to the late 2010s). The protocol used for the library was the immunoSEQ multiplex PCR assay. All of the isolated RNA was reverse transcribed with the High Capacity cDNA Reverse Transcription Kit, so expressed TCRB transcripts were sequenced. As stored in TCRdb, this immuneACCESS dataset retains in-frame rearrangements with V and J assigned. A fraction of the clones does not appear; measured against another copy, unresolved V genes explain less than half of the discrepancy, and the remainder lacks a known reason. The sample table lists just over 150,000 clones, around 10% of them with a count of one. About 2.1% of the sample goes to the ten largest clones. The specimen sequenced was central memory CD4+ T cells from blood. These receptors were collected from a man between 18 and 29 years old in good health.

The genes are TRBV27 and TRBJ2-7, with D possibly matching TRBD1 (5 bases). Trimming took 6 bases from V and 1 from J, leaving 13 bases between them. CDR1 and CDR2 (germline): MNHEY, SMNVEV (reference sequence). CDR3 length: 14 amino acids. The CDR3 spells CASSRQISSYEQYF. For the CDR3, the DNA is TGTGCCAGCAGCCGACAGATTTCATCCTACGAGCAGTACTTC.

The chain combines TRBV28 with TRBJ2-7; D call uncertain. Germline loops: CDR1 MDHEN, CDR2 SYDVKM. Trimming pared 7 bases from V and 4 bases from J, leaving 14 bases between. The CDR3 is made up of 13 amino acids. The CDR3 here is CASTLPGWYEQYF. As DNA, the CDR3 is TGTGCCAGCACTCTTCCGGGTTGGTACGAGCAGTACTTC.

This rearrangement joins TRBV5-1 to TRBJ2-7; D unclear. The CDR3 length is 11 residues. Germline V gene sequence: CDR1 SGHRS, CDR2 YFSETQ. With 4 bases removed from V and 5 bases from J, the gap between germline ends came to 7 bases. CDR3 residues: CASSLANEQYF. For the CDR3, the DNA is TGCGCCAGCAGCCTCGCTAACGAGCAGTACTTC.

This clone was detected only a few times. The gene calls are TRBV30 and TRBJ1-1, with 8 bases aligning to TRBD1. This CDR3 has 14 amino acids. Unmatched junction bases numbered 4, after V lost 0 bases and J lost 4 bases. From germline, CDR1 is GTSNPN and CDR2 SVGIG (reference sequence). The CDR3: CAWSVGTGRTEAFF. CDR3 DNA: TGTGCCTGGAGTGTTGGGACAGGTCGCACTGAAGCTTTCTTT.

This clone was counted a few times. As DNA, the CDR3 is TGTGCCAGCAGCTCGGACGGGAGGGCCACAGATACGCAGTATTTT. Protein sequence: CASSSDGRATDTQYF. The chain uses TRBV7-2 and TRBJ2-3; 8 nucleotides align to TRBD2. V was clipped by 4 bases and J by 2 bases; unmatched bases: 5. Germline CDR1 is SGHTA and CDR2 is FQGNSA. This CDR3 has 15 amino acids.

This clone was recorded a few times. The genes are TRBV29-1 and TRBJ2-5; tentatively, D is TRBD2 (6 bases). V lost 5 bases to trimming and J lost 6 bases, with 13 bases between them. CDR3 length: 12 residues. CDR1 is SQVTM, CDR2 ANQGSEA, per germline. CDR3 DNA sequence: TGCAGCGTTAATAGGAGGGGACAGACCCAGTACTTC. It encodes CSVNRRGQTQYF.

There are a few counts of this clone. The V call is TRBV2, the J call TRBJ2-1, with 9 bases identical to TRBD1. The germline V gene encodes CDR1 SNHLY and CDR2 FYNNEI. The ends lost 4 bases at V and 9 bases at J; junction bases unmatched: 4. The CDR3 consists of 13 residues. The CDR3 DNA reads TGTGCCAGCAGTGGACAGGGACAGGGTGAGCAGTTCTTC. Its protein product is CASSGQGQGEQFF.

This clone was seen repeatedly, ten times or more. The chain joins TRBV14 to TRBJ1-1; D gene uncertain. The CDR3 runs to 15 residues. The V gene lost 4 bases and the J gene lost 2 bases, with 14 bases spanning the gap. Germline-derived CDR1 and CDR2 are SGHDN and FVKESK. The CDR3 DNA follows: TGTGCCAGCAGCCCCACCCGCACAGTAAACACTGAAGCTTTCTTT. Its protein is CASSPTRTVNTEAFF.

This clone occurred a few times. The chain joins TRBV4-2 to TRBJ1-1; TRBD1 aligns across 7 bases. CDR3 size: 15 residues. Per germline, CDR1 LGHNA and CDR2 YNFKEQ. J lost 1 base, V lost 0 bases, and 2 bases had no gene match. This CDR3 reads CASSQEPGGNTEAFF. The CDR3 bases are TGTGCCAGCAGCCAAGAACCAGGGGGGAACACTGAAGCTTTCTTT.

The chain carries TRBV10-3 and TRBJ2-7; 8 bases match TRBD1. The V gene's germline CDR1 is ENHRY and CDR2 SYGVKD. V was pared by 3 bases and J by 2 bases, with 6 bases of the junction left unmatched. This CDR3 is 15 amino acids long. This CDR3 is CAISETGGPTYEQYF. In nucleotides, the CDR3 is TGTGCCATCAGTGAAACAGGGGGTCCTACCTACGAGCAGTACTTC.

This clone was seen more than once but under ten times. For the CDR3, the DNA is TGTGCCAGCAGGCCCGACCTGACTACGAAGCAGTACTTC. This gives the protein CASRPDLTTKQYF. The chain carries TRBV5-5 and TRBJ2-7, with D tentatively TRBD2 (5 bases). Germline assignment: CDR1 SGHKS and CDR2 YYEKEE (reference sequence). The V end lost 5 bases, the J end lost 8 bases, and 17 bases lay between the germline ends. CDR3 size: 13 residues.

This clone was observed a few times. The CDR3 sequence is CASSLEQGFTDTQYF. The CDR3 nucleotides are TGTGCCAGCAGCTTAGAACAGGGGTTCACAGATACGCAGTATTTT. V is TRBV7-2 and J is TRBJ2-3; 7 bases align to TRBD1. The length of the CDR3 is 15 residues. CDR1 is SGHTA and CDR2 is FQGNSA in the germline V gene. V was clipped by 1 base and J by 2 bases; unmatched bases: 3.

This clone was seen a handful of times. The gene calls are TRBV4-2 and TRBJ2-1, with D uncertain. V was shortened by 4 bases and J by 0 bases, with 16 bases between the two germline ends. Germline lookup yields CDR1 LGHNA and CDR2 YNFKEQ. The CDR3 spans 17 residues. CDR3 nucleotides: TGTGCCAGCAGCCGTACAAGTACTCCTGTCTCCTACAATGAGCAGTTCTTC. As protein: CASSRTSTPVSYNEQFF.

This clone showed up many times. Within the sample, other DNA sequences also encode this same CDR3. This sequence joins TRBV5-6 and TRBJ2-3; D gene ambiguous. Between the trimmed V and J ends, which lost 4 bases and 4 bases, there was a span of 10 bases. CDR3 length: 13 residues. The germline gives CDR1 SGHDT, CDR2 YYEEEE. The CDR3 nucleotides are TGTGCCAGCAGCCTGACGGGTCCAGATACGCAGTATTTT. This translates into CASSLTGPDTQYF. Together with reference TRBV5-6 and TRBJ2-3, the CDR3 gives the full variable domain: DAGVTQSPTHLIKTRGQQVTLRCSPKSGHDTVSWYQQALGQGPQFIFQYYEEEERQRGNFPDRFSGHQFPNYSSELNVNALLLGDSALYLCASSLTGPDTQYFGPGTRLTVL.

This clone was found a few times. V and J are TRBV28 and TRBJ1-2; tentatively, D is TRBD1 (6 bases). CDR3 length: 13 amino acids. The V end was cut by 4 bases, the J end by 8 bases, with 14 bases between. The V gene's germline CDR1 is MDHEN and CDR2 SYDVKM. The CDR3 nucleotides read TGTGCCAGCAGTTCACAACAGGGAGGAGGCTACACCTTC. This sequence encodes CASSSQQGGGYTF.

The V call is TRBV9, the J call TRBJ2-1; the match to TRBD1 covers 11 bases. The ends lost 4 bases at V and 7 bases at J; junction bases unmatched: 16. Germline V gene sequence: CDR1 SGDLS, CDR2 YYNGEE. This CDR3 region has 18 residues. The CDR3 bases are TGTGCCAGCAGCCCATCATTAGGAGGGGACAGGGGGAAGAATGAGCAGTTCTTC. This codes for CASSPSLGGDRGKNEQFF.

The chain uses TRBV29-1 and TRBJ2-7, with 10 nucleotides matching TRBD1. Germline lookup yields CDR1 SQVTM and CDR2 ANQGSEA. V lost 7 bases, J lost 3 bases, and 9 bases stayed unmatched. The CDR3 totals 14 residues. This chain's CDR3 is CSASPGQGYYEQYF. The CDR3 bases are TGCAGCGCTAGCCCGGGACAGGGGTACTACGAGCAGTACTTC.

The table lists this clone with a few counts. V and J are TRBV19 and TRBJ1-1; 8 bases are a match to TRBD1. Losses at the gene ends were 5 bases for V and 7 bases for J; bases not matched to a gene: 6. There are 13 residues in the CDR3. The germline V gene encodes CDR1 LNHDA and CDR2 SQIVND (reference sequence). The CDR3 here is CASSPRTGIEAFF. The CDR3 bases are TGTGCCAGTAGTCCCCGGACAGGGATTGAAGCTTTCTTT.

On this clone: At the DNA level, this CDR3 is encoded by other sequences in the same sample as well. The rearrangement uses TRBV28 and TRBJ2-5; TRBD1 might be the D (5 bases). Deletions cut 3 bases from V and 1 base from J, with 6 bases between. The germline V gene encodes CDR1 MDHEN and CDR2 SYDVKM. The CDR3 sequence is 13 residues long. This CDR3 reads CASSLTVQETQYF. The CDR3 nucleotides are TGTGCCAGCAGTTTGACAGTCCAAGAGACCCAGTACTTC.

This chain joins TRBV6-5 and TRBJ1-2, with D perhaps TRBD1 (6 bases). CDR1 is MNHEY, CDR2 SVGAGI, per germline. The CDR3 consists of 11 residues. Trimming stripped 7 bases from V and 4 bases from J, with 7 bases between. CDR3 DNA sequence: TGTGCCAGCACACAGGGCTATGGCTACACCTTC. This gives the protein CASTQGYGYTF.

Only a few counts were recorded for this clone. The chain joins TRBV21-1 to TRBJ2-1; no check of the table's D call, TRBD1, against the DNA was made. TRBV21-1 represents a pseudogene. This CDR3 has 19 residues. CDR3 in amino acids: CASSKVWDGGQSSYNEQFF. The CDR3 DNA reads as TGTGCCAGCAGCAAAGTTTGGGATGGGGGCCAGAGCTCCTACAATGAGCAGTTCTTC.

This clone has a handful of counts. The V and J genes are TRBV5-4 and TRBJ2-7; D could derive from TRBD1 or TRBD2 (5 bases each). The CDR3 length is 15 residues. Trimming shortened V by 4 bases and J by 0 bases, and 14 bases separated the two germline ends. Germline loops: CDR1 SGHNT, CDR2 YYREEE (reference sequence). The CDR3, as DNA: TGTGCCAGCAGCCGAAGGGACGCGAGCTCCTACGAGCAGTACTTC. Protein product: CASSRRDASSYEQYF.

The rearrangement links TRBV4-2 to TRBJ2-3, with 9 bases matching TRBD2. The trim removed 4 bases at V and 5 bases at J, leaving 16 bases unmatched. Per germline, CDR1 LGHNA and CDR2 YNFKEQ. This CDR3 comprises 18 residues. The CDR3 region is CASSPLGLAGRSGDTQYF. DNA for the CDR3: TGTGCCAGCAGCCCCCTCGGGCTAGCGGGGCGGAGTGGAGATACGCAGTATTTT.

The chain joins TRBV5-1 to TRBJ2-5, with D possibly TRBD2 on 5 matching bases. The CDR3 loop spans 15 amino acids. Germline values: CDR1 SGHRS, CDR2 YFSETQ. The V and J ends lost 0 bases and 8 bases respectively, with 17 bases between them. CDR3 loop: CASSLDASLGGTQYF. CDR3 nucleotides: TGCGCCAGCAGCTTGGACGCCAGCCTAGGAGGAACCCAGTACTTC.

The V and J genes are TRBV19 and TRBJ2-5, with a tentative D call TRBD1 (5 bases). There are 14 residues in the CDR3. Trimming cost V 4 bases and J 2 bases, with 11 bases left between them. Germline V gives CDR1 LNHDA, CDR2 SQIVND (reference sequence). The DNA of the CDR3 is TGTGCCAGTAGTACGGCGACAGAACAAGAGACCCAGTACTTC. This encodes CASSTATEQETQYF.

This rearrangement joins TRBV5-1 to TRBJ2-7; D not certain. Germline V gene data show CDR1 as SGHRS and CDR2 as YFSETQ. The CDR3 has 13 amino acids. V shed 0 bases and J shed 3 bases, with 7 bases lying between them. Here the CDR3 DNA reads TGCGCCAGCAGCTTGGAACAGCTCTACGAGCAGTACTTC. This encodes CASSLEQLYEQYF. Combining the CDR3 with reference TRBV5-1 and TRBJ2-7 gives the whole variable domain KAGVTQTPRYLIKTRGQQVTLSCSPISGHRSVSWYQQTPGQGLQFLFEYFSETQRNKGNFPGRFSGRQFSNSRSEMNVSTLELGDSALYLCASSLEQLYEQYFGPGTRLTVT.

This clone showed up just a few times. V and J are TRBV7-2 and TRBJ2-1, with TRBD2 as a possible D gene (5 bases). V lost 4 bases, J lost 7 bases, and 11 bases lay in between. This CDR3 has 13 residues. Germline CDR1 is SGHTA and CDR2 is FQGNSA. The CDR3 DNA follows: TGTGCCAGCAGCTCGGGCCCGGGAAATGAGCAGTTCTTC. Translating gives CASSSGPGNEQFF.

This chain uses TRBV7-7 with TRBJ2-2; the D is unclear. Germline V gives CDR1 SSHAT, CDR2 FNYEAQ (reference sequence). V was shortened by 5 bases and J by 4 bases, with 14 bases between the two germline ends. CDR3 size: 15 residues. The CDR3 nucleotides are TGTGCCAGCAGCCTCGGTGGGCCGCGCACCGGGGAGCTGTTTTTT. Translation: CASSLGGPRTGELFF.

This clone has a handful of counts. This chain uses TRBV4-3 with TRBJ2-1; D unresolved. The CDR3 consists of 15 residues. The germline CDR1 and CDR2 sequences are LGHNA and YSLEER. The V gene lost 1 base and the J gene lost 0 bases, with 7 bases spanning the gap. CDR3 sequence: CASSQGDLSYNEQFF. CDR3 nucleotide sequence: TGCGCCAGCAGCCAAGGGGATCTCTCCTACAATGAGCAGTTCTTC.